Below, 28 T cell receptor beta chains from the same sample are listed, as sequenced in a study of cytomegalovirus exposure and HLA in healthy donors. This PCR relied on a set of 60 Vbeta primers and 13 Jbeta primers. The method was immunoSEQ multiplex PCR; TCRdb's version includes in-frame clones alone and lacks a portion of them. The sample yields some 190,000 clones, just over 75% seen once. Sequencing was performed on PBMCs. These TCRs come from a man in his late teens or twenties in good health and CMV-seronegative.

This clone was observed a few times. The chain employs TRBV2 and TRBJ2-7, with D unresolved. Per germline, CDR1 SNHLY and CDR2 FYNNEI. V dropped 5 bases and J dropped 5 bases, with 16 bases sitting between them. The length of the CDR3 is 14 residues. CDR3 coding DNA: TGTGCCAGCAGTACATTCTCAGATTTCGACGAGCAGTACTTC. Protein sequence: CASSTFSDFDEQYF.

The DNA of the CDR3 is TGTGCCAGCAGCTTCGGCGGGCTCTCCTACGAGCAGTACTTC. Its protein product is CASSFGGLSYEQYF. This chain connects TRBV7-2 to TRBJ2-7, with D maybe TRBD2 (5 bases). Germline V gene data show CDR1 as SGHTA and CDR2 as FQGNSA. The ends were cut back, 3 bases at V and 0 bases at J, with 9 bases in the middle. CDR3 length: 14 residues. The whole variable domain, remainder taken from reference TRBV7-2 and TRBJ2-7, is GAGVSQSPSNKVTEKGKDVELRCDPISGHTALYWYRQSLGQGLEFLIYFQGNSAPDKSGLPSDRFSAERTGGSVSTLTIQRTQQEDSAVYLCASSFGGLSYEQYFGPGTRLTVT.

V gene TRBV7-9 combines with J gene TRBJ2-7, with 9 bases identical to TRBD1. CDR1 and CDR2 from the germline V gene are SEHNR and FQNEAQ (reference sequence). The trim removed 11 bases at V and 3 bases at J, leaving 5 bases unmatched. The CDR3 runs to 12 residues. The CDR3 spells CACHRGRYEQYF. In DNA form, the CDR3 reads TGTGCCTGCCACAGGGGGCGCTACGAGCAGTACTTC.

The rearrangement joins TRBV11-3 to TRBJ2-2, with 7 nucleotides matching TRBD1. Germline-derived CDR1 and CDR2 are SGHNT and YENEEA. V shed 5 bases and J 5 bases; nucleotides not matched to a gene: 8. The length of the CDR3 is 15 residues. The CDR3 protein is CASSKTGVGTGELFF. The DNA of the CDR3 is TGTGCCAGCAGCAAAACAGGGGTTGGGACCGGGGAGCTGTTTTTT.

The J gene is TRBJ2-5, the V gene TRBV4-1, with D tentatively TRBD1 (5 bases). The DNA end is a closer match to TRBJ2-7, so the J assignment may be wrong. This CDR3 contains 13 residues. Germline CDR1 reads MGHRA; CDR2 reads YSYEKL. CDR3 coding DNA: TGCGCCAGCAGCCCCCTTGACAGTTACGAGCAGTACTTC. Translating gives CASSPLDSYEQYF.

CDR3 sequence reads: CASTVPRLGPNQPQHF. CDR3 in DNA: TGTGCCAGCACCGTCCCCCGTCTGGGCCCCAATCAGCCCCAGCATTTT. V and J are TRBV7-4 and TRBJ1-5; the D is unclear. The CDR3 totals 16 residues. Germline loops: CDR1 SGHVT, CDR2 SQSDAQ. V lost 7 bases to trimming and J lost 3 bases, with 19 bases between them.

The rearrangement links TRBV25-1 to TRBJ2-1, with D possibly being TRBD1 (6 bases). Deletions cut 3 bases from V and 5 bases from J, with 11 bases between. The CDR3 runs 14 residues. Germline CDR1 and CDR2: MGHDK and SYGVNS. The CDR3 here is CASSDHRDNNEQFF. The CDR3 coding sequence is TGTGCCAGCAGTGACCACCGGGACAACAATGAGCAGTTCTTC.

The chain is built from TRBV5-1 and TRBJ1-1; tentative D call: TRBD1 (5 bases). The V gene lost 4 bases and the J gene lost 4 bases, with 5 bases spanning the gap. The CDR3 sequence is 11 residues long. The germline CDR1 and CDR2 sequences are SGHRS and YFSETQ. CDR3 sequence (DNA): TGCGCCAGCAGCAGGGGCACTGAAGCTTTCTTT. It specifies CASSRGTEAFF.

The count of this clone is one. The chain has TRBV6-5 and TRBJ2-7; TRBD1 matches at 8 bases. The J segment lost 6 bases and the V segment lost 2 bases, leaving 9 bases of the junction unmatched. Germline V gene data show CDR1 as MNHEY and CDR2 as SVGAGI. This CDR3 spans 15 amino acids. CDR3 amino acids: CASSYDSGQAREQYF. The CDR3 bases are TGTGCCAGCAGTTACGACTCGGGACAGGCCCGCGAGCAGTACTTC.

V is TRBV6-5 and J is TRBJ2-5; D gene ambiguous. CDR1 is MNHEY, CDR2 SVGAGI, per germline. The V and J ends lost 5 bases and 3 bases respectively, with 16 bases between them. The CDR3 spans 15 residues. The CDR3: CASSPRRLLKETQYF. Here the CDR3 DNA reads TGTGCCAGCAGTCCCCGGCGGCTCCTTAAAGAGACCCAGTACTTC.

The DNA for the CDR3 is TGCGCCAGCAGCAGAAACAGGGGAGAGACCCAGTACTTC. Translating it yields CASSRNRGETQYF. This rearrangement joins TRBV5-1 to TRBJ2-5, with 7 bases identical to TRBD1. V lost 4 bases and J lost 4; bases outside the gene matches: 4. Germline V gene data show CDR1 as SGHRS and CDR2 as YFSETQ. This CDR3 region has 13 residues.

This clone occurred a few times. The rearrangement joins TRBV5-5 to TRBJ2-3; TRBD2 might be the D (5 bases). Germline CDR1 is SGHKS and CDR2 is YYEKEE (reference sequence). This CDR3 has 15 residues. Trimming pared 0 bases from V and 0 bases from J, leaving 8 bases between. The CDR3 coding sequence is TGTGCCAGCAGCTTGGGGAGGACTAGCACAGATACGCAGTATTTT. Its translation: CASSLGRTSTDTQYF. Using reference TRBV5-5 and TRBJ2-3 for the parts outside the CDR3, the full variable domain is DAGVTQSPTHLIKTRGQQVTLRCSPISGHKSVSWYQQVLGQGPQFIFQYYEKEERGRGNFPDRFSARQFPNYSSELNVNALLLGDSALYLCASSLGRTSTDTQYFGPGTRLTVL.

This rearrangement joins TRBV30 to TRBJ1-1; D might be TRBD1 (6 bases). Trimming stripped 0 bases from V and 7 bases from J, with 18 bases between. The CDR3 runs to 15 residues. Per germline, CDR1 GTSNPN and CDR2 SVGIG (reference sequence). CDR3 loop: CAWSVIRTQGGEAFF. CDR3 nucleotide sequence: TGTGCCTGGAGTGTGATCAGGACACAGGGCGGTGAAGCTTTCTTT.

This sequence joins TRBV6-6 and TRBJ1-6; D perhaps matches TRBD1 (5 bases). From germline, CDR1 is MNHNY and CDR2 SVGAGI (reference sequence). Between the trimmed V and J ends, which lost 1 base and 7 bases, there was a span of 11 bases. CDR3 length equals 15 residues. This CDR3 reads CASSYLGRDNSPLHF. CDR3 bases: TGTGCCAGCAGTTACTTGGGGAGGGACAATTCACCCCTCCACTTT.

The table lists this clone with a count of one. The rearrangement joins TRBV2 to TRBJ2-1; no clear D gene. The CDR3 length is 16 residues. Germline V gives CDR1 SNHLY, CDR2 FYNNEI. Trimming removed 7 bases at V and 6 bases at J, with 22 bases between. CDR3 region: CASMPLSPTVGNEQFF. The DNA for the CDR3 is TGTGCCAGCATGCCGCTGAGCCCTACAGTAGGCAATGAGCAGTTCTTC.

The CDR3 DNA reads TGTGCCAGCAGCCGCGGACAGGGCTACACAGATACGCAGTATTTT. It specifies CASSRGQGYTDTQYF. This sequence joins TRBV7-3 and TRBJ2-3, with TRBD1 identical over 8 bases. The ends lost 5 bases at V and 2 bases at J; junction bases unmatched: 6. Looked up from germline, CDR1 is SGHTA and CDR2 is FQGTGA. The CDR3 is 15 amino acids.

The chain is built from TRBV13 and TRBJ1-5, with D unresolved. Trimming took off 0 bases at V and 3 bases at J, with 9 bases between the two ends. This CDR3 is 15 amino acids long. Germline CDR1 and CDR2: PRHDT and FYEKMQ (reference sequence). CDR3 protein: CASSLGAGLNQPQHF. The CDR3 nucleotides are TGTGCCAGCAGCTTAGGCGCCGGACTCAATCAGCCCCAGCATTTT.

This chain connects TRBV2 to TRBJ1-4, with 7 bases fitting TRBD1. CDR3 size: 15 residues. Germline loops: CDR1 SNHLY, CDR2 FYNNEI. After removal of 8 bases from V and 0 bases from J, the junction contained 6 bases not matched to a gene. The CDR3 sequence: CASEDRVATNEKLFF. The CDR3 DNA is TGTGCCAGCGAAGACAGGGTTGCAACTAATGAAAAACTGTTTTTT.

The chain has TRBV7-9 and TRBJ2-7; 8 nucleotides align to TRBD1. V lost 1 base, J lost 0 bases, and 5 bases stayed unmatched. CDR1 SEHNR and CDR2 FQNEAQ come from the germline V gene (reference sequence). This CDR3 is built from 16 residues. CDR3 nucleotide sequence: TGTGCCAGCAGCTTAGTTGGACAGGGACTCTCCTACGAGCAGTACTTC. Protein sequence: CASSLVGQGLSYEQYF.

The chain links TRBV11-2 to TRBJ1-6; D remains ambiguous. This CDR3 is 14 amino acids long. Germline V gene lookup returns CDR1 SGHAT and CDR2 FQNNGV. Trimming took 4 bases from V and 10 from J, leaving 14 bases between them. Here the CDR3 reads CASSYYIAGSPLHF. The CDR3 region has the DNA TGTGCCAGCAGCTACTACATTGCGGGATCACCCCTCCACTTT.

This clone was counted a few times. V usage is TRBV7-9 and J usage is TRBJ1-6, with 9 nucleotides matching TRBD1. The germline CDR1 and CDR2 sequences are SEHNR and FQNEAQ (reference sequence). This CDR3 is built from 18 residues. V lost 5 bases to trimming and J lost 0 bases; unmatched junction nucleotides: 8. CDR3 sequence: CASSVGTGQSSYNSPLHF. In DNA, the CDR3 is TGTGCCAGCAGCGTCGGGACAGGGCAGAGCTCCTATAATTCACCCCTCCACTTT. Full variable domain (rest looked up from reference TRBV7-9 and TRBJ1-6): DTGVSQNPRHKITKRGQNVTFRCDPISEHNRLYWYRQTLGQGPEFLTYFQNEAQLEKSRLLSDRFSAERPKGSFSTLEIQRTEQGDSAMYLCASSVGTGQSSYNSPLHFGNGTRLTVT.

The CDR3 bases are TGTGCCAGTACCCCTGACAGGGGACCCAAAAACAATCAGCCCCAGCATTTT. This sequence encodes CASTPDRGPKNNQPQHF. V is TRBV19 and J is TRBJ1-5, with 8 nucleotides matching TRBD1. Germline V gene data show CDR1 as LNHDA and CDR2 as SQIVND (reference sequence). CDR3 length equals 17 residues. The V gene end was trimmed by 7 bases and the J gene end by 3 bases; junction bases not matched to a gene: 14.

The gene calls are TRBV5-1 and TRBJ1-1; 10 nucleotides match TRBD1. V shed 0 bases, J shed 10 bases, and the junction held 3 bases outside the gene matches. The CDR3 is 13 residues long. Germline CDR1 and CDR2: SGHRS and YFSETQ. The CDR3 spells CASSLEGTGVAFF. The CDR3 DNA follows: TGCGCCAGCAGCTTGGAGGGGACAGGGGTAGCTTTCTTT.

The chain is built from TRBV18 and TRBJ1-3; maybe TRBD1 (5 bases). This CDR3 region has 18 residues. CDR1 is KGHSH and CDR2 is LQKENI in the germline V gene. The V gene lost 3 bases and the J gene lost 2 bases, with 20 bases spanning the gap. The CDR3 DNA sequence: TGTGCCAGCTCACCGAGAGTAACCAGGGCGTCCCCTGGAAACACCATATATTTT. Translation gives CASSPRVTRASPGNTIYF.

To note about this clone: The CDR3 does not end in the conserved phenylalanine or tryptophan, so this is likely a read error. V and J are TRBV6-5 and TRBJ2-7; 8 bases line up with TRBD1. This CDR3 has 15 amino acids. Unmatched junction bases numbered 13, after V lost 7 bases and J lost 5 bases. Germline CDR1 is MNHEY and CDR2 is SVGAGI. The CDR3 is CASTGNGQGANEQYS. The CDR3 nucleotides read TGTGCCAGCACCGGGAACGGGCAGGGGGCCAACGAGCAGTACTCC.

This clone showed up just once. The chain recombines TRBV25-1 with TRBJ2-5; 8 nucleotides align to TRBD1. The length of the CDR3 is 14 residues. The germline gives CDR1 MGHDK, CDR2 SYGVNS. Trimming at V came to 3 bases and at J to 5 bases, leaving 5 bases not matched to a gene. The CDR3 sequence: CASSEYRGVETQYF. The CDR3 DNA follows: TGTGCCAGCAGTGAGTACAGGGGGGTGGAGACCCAGTACTTC.

In this sample, this clone turned up a few times. The chain has TRBV4-2 and TRBJ2-1, with 8 positions matching TRBD2. CDR1 LGHNA and CDR2 YNFKEQ come from the germline V gene. The ends lost 5 bases at V and 4 bases at J; junction bases unmatched: 13. This CDR3 region has 17 residues. The DNA of the CDR3 is TGTGCCAGCAGCTTGGGGCCAAGCGGGGGCCCTTACAATGAGCAGTTCTTC. It encodes CASSLGPSGGPYNEQFF.

The genes are TRBV30 and TRBJ2-5, with TRBD2 identical over 8 bases. The V segment lost 8 bases and the J segment 1 base; nucleotides outside the gene matches: 6. This CDR3 is built from 13 residues. Germline V gene lookup returns CDR1 GTSNPN and CDR2 SVGIG (reference sequence). The CDR3 coding sequence is TGTGCCGGTTTAGCGGGGCCCCAAGAGACCCAGTACTTC. Its translation: CAGLAGPQETQYF.